The entry that follows covers one T cell receptor beta chain sequence. This clone was detected many times. Its antigen is not yet known. The read gets to within 3 residues of the CDR3 end, and the germline J gene fills in the rest. Most CVID patients and most healthy controls were of Caucasian heritage. Heparinized peripheral whole blood samples of about 4.5 to 8.5 ml were obtained from each donor. Genomic DNA from adults with common variable immune deficiency (CVID) and from healthy adult controls was used to sequence TCRbeta CDR3 repertoires. There were roughly 22 healthy adult volunteers in the control group (approximately 12 female and 10 male), ranging in age from roughly 23 to 70 years, with a mean age of roughly 32. Diluted blood was density-centrifuged over Hypaque 1077 or Ficoll-Paque to isolate peripheral blood mononuclear cells. Genomic DNA was obtained from unsorted mononuclear cells through either Qiagen column purification or a centrifugation-based method.

According to the germline V gene, CDR1 reads SGHRS and CDR2 reads YFSETQ. The junction shows trimming of 3 bases on V and 2 bases on J, and the gene matches do not reach 18 bases of it. Taken from cysteine to phenylalanine, the CDR3 has 19 residues. The 48 bases shown cover part of the CDR3, and their frame starts at base 1. For sequencing, equivalent amounts of genomic DNA were input from CVID and control samples. For every sample, a 60 bp segment covering the rearranged TCRbeta CDR3 region was amplified and then sequenced. The immunoSEQ assay, a bias-corrected multiplex PCR with high-throughput sequencing, was employed for TCRbeta amplification. The paper's processing steps were these. Every unique nucleotide sequence was considered a clone and was annotated with V, D and J genes, copy number and frequency. Sequences were labeled productive if in frame, and non-productive if out of frame or containing stop codons. As previously described, Shannon's entropy was used to calculate clonality. The predicted amino acid sequences of productive clones were used to derive mean CDR3 Kyte-Doolittle hydropathy. Using the R hclust function, scaled V gene usage was clustered hierarchically with Manhattan distance and complete linkage. Clone sharing by CDR3 amino acid sequence was assessed by resampling 12 repertoires per group over 100 rounds. The repertoires were searched for around 75 published EBV-specific and some 240 published CMV-specific TCRbeta sequences. A couple of CVID samples that yielded fewer than 10,000 sequences were excluded from the analysis, so around 38 CVID repertoires were retained. Drawn from immuneACCESS, this table holds only the in-frame rearrangements with V and J called that TCRdb kept. Clones are partly lost; checked studies trace under half to an unresolved V gene and leave the rest unexplained. That table is the source of V, J and clone size, and D and trimming were worked out from the DNA. Across this sample, about 41,000 clones were tabulated and none appeared just once. The ten biggest clones cover 1.3% to 1.5% of the sample.

This sample is part of a study of T cell clonality in common variable immunodeficiency (dated by TCRdb to the mid-2010s). On the study overall, not on this receptor specifically: Patient heterogeneity within the CVID cohort put limits on correlating repertoire features with clinical complications. TCRbeta clonality was higher in CVID subjects than in healthy controls (t-test p = 0.018), and the increase was most characteristic of about a third of subjects. Despite equal DNA input, controls averaged approximately 77,000 unique sequences per sample versus around 30,000 in CVID samples. According to the authors, figuring out what caused the increased clonality in CVID would require sequencing the repertoires of T cell subpopulations. Fewer TCRbeta clones were shared among CVID subjects than among healthy controls (p < 0.0001). Fewer deletions and N-nucleotide insertions were reportedly observed in CVID TCRbeta sequences, and highly modified clones with 13 or more V deletions were reportedly absent from CVID TCRbeta sequences.

The TCR was taken from a person aged 18-69 years in good health. Here the chain combines TRBV5-1 and TRBJ1-2, and 8 junction bases match TRBD1. Sequenced input: peripheral blood mononuclear cells. The DNA read from the CDR3 is TGCGCCAGCAGCTCAAACTCCGGGACAGGCCTCCCTCTCAACTATGGC. It specifies CASSSNSGTGLPLNYG. The whole CDR3 protein is CASSSNSGTGLPLNYGYTF. Outside the CDR3, residues come from the reference TRBV5-1 and TRBJ1-2 proteins, so the full variable domain is: KAGVTQTPRYLIKTRGQQVTLSCSPISGHRSVSWYQQTPGQGLQFLFEYFSETQRNKGNFPGRFSGRQFSNSRSEMNVSTLELGDSALYLCASSSNSGTGLPLNYGYTFGSGTRLTVV.